A single sample gave rise to the 28 T cell receptor beta chains below, sequenced in a study of blood T cell repertoires in COVID-19. Generated by immunoSEQ multiplex PCR, the TCRdb table keeps only in-frame clones and is missing some. The sample consists of 140,000 to 150,000 clones, roughly 84% of them appearing once. The sequenced sample consisted of PBMCs or T cells enriched from blood (not recorded which). These receptor sequences come from a woman aged 50 to 60 who had been exposed to COVID-19.

The chain employs TRBV29-1 and TRBJ2-7, with D possibly matching TRBD1 (6 bases). Looked up from germline, CDR1 is SQVTM and CDR2 is ANQGSEA. V lost 3 bases, J lost 0 bases, and 12 bases lay in between. This CDR3 is built from 14 residues. The CDR3 loop is CSVEITGTSYEQYF. CDR3 DNA sequence: TGCAGCGTTGAGATTACAGGGACCTCCTACGAGCAGTACTTC.

About this clone: A read error is possible here, since a much larger clone lies one base away. The chain uses TRBV7-8 and TRBJ2-7, with a possible D match to TRBD1 (6 bases). Between the trimmed V and J ends, which lost 5 bases and 4 bases, there was a span of 9 bases. This CDR3 has 12 residues. Germline-derived CDR1 and CDR2 are SGHVS and FQNEAQ. The CDR3 bases are TGTGCCAGCAGCGTACAGGGTTACGAGCAGTACTTC. Protein product: CASSVQGYEQYF.

In DNA form, the CDR3 reads TGTGCCAGCAGCGATGACCCGGACAGTAGCAATCAGCCCCAGCATTTT. Translated, it gives CASSDDPDSSNQPQHF. The chain uses TRBV9 and TRBJ1-5, with D possibly matching TRBD1 (6 bases). The CDR3 runs to 16 residues. The germline CDR1 and CDR2 sequences are SGDLS and YYNGEE. V lost 3 bases and J 0 bases, leaving 13 bases between the germline ends.

The rearrangement joins TRBV9 to TRBJ2-5; tentatively, D is TRBD2 (6 bases). Trimming cost V 0 bases and J 4 bases, with 13 bases left between them. Germline V gives CDR1 SGDLS, CDR2 YYNGEE. The CDR3 totals 15 residues. CDR3: CASSVGGVGGETQYF. In DNA form, the CDR3 reads TGTGCCAGCAGCGTAGGTGGGGTGGGAGGAGAGACCCAGTACTTC.

This clone showed up many times. CDR3 DNA sequence: TGTGCCAGCAGCTTTAGGCCAGGGCGAGGTCAGCCCCAGCATTTT. Protein sequence: CASSFRPGRGQPQHF. The chain recombines TRBV7-2 with TRBJ1-5; D might be TRBD1 (5 bases). Trimming pared 3 bases from V and 6 bases from J, leaving 15 bases between. The germline V gene has CDR1 SGHTA and CDR2 FQGNSA. This CDR3 has 15 amino acids.

The rearrangement joins TRBV10-2 to TRBJ1-5, with 10 bases lining up with TRBD1. The V segment lost 9 bases and the J segment 0 bases; nucleotides outside the gene matches: 5. CDR3 length equals 15 residues. Germline V lookup: CDR1 WSHSY, CDR2 SAAADI. The DNA for the CDR3 is TGCGCCAGTAAGGACAGGGGGAATAGCAATCAGCCCCAGCATTTT. Translated: CASKDRGNSNQPQHF.

The CDR3 DNA reads TGTGCCAGCAGCTCCGGGGTCCTTATCGCGCAGTATTTT. It is translated as CASSSGVLIAQYF. The gene calls are TRBV6-2 or TRBV6-3 and TRBJ2-3; perhaps TRBD2 as D (5 bases). The V end lost 6 bases, the J end lost 10 bases, and 17 bases lay between the germline ends. The length of the CDR3 is 13 residues. Germline loops: CDR1 MNHEY, CDR2 SVGEGT.

The chain links TRBV5-1 to TRBJ2-3, with TRBD2 identical over 11 bases. Trimming removed 1 base from V and 4 bases from J; junction bases left unmatched: 2. The CDR3 extends over 15 amino acids. Germline-derived CDR1 and CDR2 are SGHRS and YFSETQ. The CDR3 loop is CASSLLAGGADTQYF. The CDR3 region has the DNA TGCGCCAGCAGCTTGCTAGCGGGGGGAGCAGATACGCAGTATTTT.

The chain is built from TRBV6-5 and TRBJ2-2, with a possible D match to TRBD2 (6 bases). V lost 5 bases and J 4 bases, leaving 14 bases between the germline ends. The CDR3 loop spans 15 amino acids. The germline gives CDR1 MNHEY, CDR2 SVGAGI. CDR3 protein: CASSTLAESTGELFF. The CDR3, as DNA: TGTGCCAGCAGTACCTTAGCGGAGTCCACCGGGGAGCTGTTTTTT.

This chain joins TRBV7-9 and TRBJ2-1, with 8 bases identical to TRBD2. The V gene's germline CDR1 is SEHNR and CDR2 FQNEAQ (reference sequence). The CDR3 length is 14 residues. V shed 5 bases, J shed 8 bases, and the junction held 8 bases outside the gene matches. The CDR3 sequence: CASSRGASGYEQFF. CDR3 nucleotide sequence: TGTGCCAGCAGCCGGGGGGCTAGCGGGTATGAGCAGTTCTTC.

Notes on this clone: Other DNA variants within this sample encode the same CDR3. The rearrangement uses TRBV7-9 and TRBJ1-5, with 7 bases matching TRBD1. The CDR3 is 14 residues long. Per germline, CDR1 SEHNR and CDR2 FQNEAQ (reference sequence). Trimming at V came to 1 base and at J to 7 bases, leaving 4 bases not matched to a gene. CDR3 DNA sequence: TGTGCCAGCAGCTTAGGACAGGGCGGGCAGCCCCAGCATTTT. The encoded protein is CASSLGQGGQPQHF.

This clone was observed a few times. The chain has TRBV9 and TRBJ2-3; TRBD2 agrees at 7 bases. The CDR3 runs to 16 residues. V lost 4 bases to trimming and J lost 4 bases; unmatched junction nucleotides: 12. From germline, CDR1 is SGDLS and CDR2 YYNGEE. CDR3 protein: CASSPSLGGVADTQYF. The DNA for the CDR3 is TGTGCCAGCAGCCCGAGCCTGGGAGGGGTGGCAGATACGCAGTATTTT. Combining the CDR3 with reference TRBV9 and TRBJ2-3 gives the whole variable domain DSGVTQTPKHLITATGQRVTLRCSPRSGDLSVYWYQQSLDQGLQFLIQYYNGEERAKGNILERFSAQQFPDLHSELNLSSLELGDSALYFCASSPSLGGVADTQYFGPGTRLTVL.

This clone was seen a handful of times. The chain couples TRBV10-2 to TRBJ2-2; D might be TRBD1 (6 bases). The CDR3 contains 14 residues. Germline CDR1 reads WSHSY; CDR2 reads SAAADI. V was trimmed by 8 bases and J by 1 base, leaving 11 bases between them. The CDR3 protein is CASLLTGNTGELFF. CDR3 sequence (DNA): TGCGCCAGCCTTCTGACAGGGAACACCGGGGAGCTGTTTTTT.

This chain joins TRBV7-2 and TRBJ2-1, with unresolved D. Looked up from germline, CDR1 is SGHTA and CDR2 is FQGNSA. V was clipped by 5 bases and J by 1 base, with 15 bases between them. The CDR3 runs to 16 residues. CDR3 sequence: CASSPRPERSYNEQFF. CDR3 coding DNA: TGTGCCAGCAGCCCGCGACCGGAGAGGTCCTACAATGAGCAGTTCTTC.

At least ten counts were recorded for this clone. V and J are TRBV10-1 and TRBJ2-2; 10 bases fit TRBD2. Germline V gene lookup returns CDR1 WNHNN and CDR2 SYGVQD (reference sequence). After removal of 5 bases from V and 2 bases from J, the junction contained 2 bases not matched to a gene. This CDR3 contains 15 residues. CDR3 coding DNA: TGCGCCAGCAGTCTAGCGGGGGAAAACACCGGGGAGCTGTTTTTT. Protein product: CASSLAGENTGELFF.

This clone was counted a few times. The chain uses TRBV30 and TRBJ2-1; 12 bases match TRBD1. This CDR3 region has 14 residues. Germline V gene sequence: CDR1 GTSNPN, CDR2 SVGIG (reference sequence). V was clipped by 4 bases and J by 6 bases; unmatched bases: 4. CDR3 nucleotide sequence: TGTGCCTGGAATGGGGACAGGGGGCTCAATGAGCAGTTCTTC. Protein: CAWNGDRGLNEQFF. Variable domain in full (rest from reference TRBV30 and TRBJ2-1): SQTIHQWPATLVQPVGSPLSLECTVEGTSNPNLYWYRQAAGRGLQLLFYSVGIGQISSEVPQNLSASRPQDRQFILSSKKLLLSDSGFYLCAWNGDRGLNEQFFGPGTRLTVL.

This clone was counted a few times. V gene TRBV7-6 combines with J gene TRBJ1-1, with D perhaps matching TRBD1 (6 bases). V shed 5 bases and J shed 4 bases, with 11 bases lying between them. This CDR3 spans 13 amino acids. Germline V gene lookup returns CDR1 SGHVS and CDR2 FNYEAQ. The chain's CDR3 is CASSGGGSTEAFF. The CDR3 DNA reads TGTGCCAGCAGCGGGGGGGGCTCCACTGAAGCTTTCTTT.

This clone was counted a single time. The V gene is TRBV6-6, the J gene TRBJ2-3; weak D call: TRBD1 (6 bases). CDR1 and CDR2 from the germline V gene are MNHNY and SVGAGI (reference sequence). Trimming left V 2 bases short and J 5 bases short, with 8 bases between. The CDR3 extends over 13 amino acids. The CDR3 sequence is CASSYLGGDTQYF. In DNA, the CDR3 is TGTGCCAGCAGTTACCTAGGGGGAGATACGCAGTATTTT.

The chain recombines TRBV6-1 with TRBJ1-1; maybe TRBD1 (5 bases). CDR3 size: 15 residues. Germline-derived CDR1 and CDR2 are MNHNS and SASEGT. Trimming pared 2 bases from V and 0 bases from J, leaving 10 bases between. CDR3 loop: CASSELGHLNTEAFF. The CDR3 region has the DNA TGTGCCAGCAGTGAACTGGGGCACTTGAACACTGAAGCTTTCTTT.

This chain uses TRBV11-2 with TRBJ1-3, with 8 bases lining up with TRBD1. The CDR3 covers 14 residues. From germline, CDR1 is SGHAT and CDR2 FQNNGV. With V trimmed by 5 bases and J by 4 bases, 4 bases remained unmatched. This CDR3 is CASSPRTGGNTIYF. As DNA, the CDR3 is TGTGCCAGCAGCCCGAGGACAGGGGGAAACACCATATATTTT.

The table lists this clone with a few counts. Written as DNA, the CDR3 is TGTGCCAGCAGTTTACGTATAGCCGGGGAGCTGTTTTTT. Protein product: CASSLRIAGELFF. The V and J genes are TRBV27 and TRBJ2-2; no firm D call. Germline assignment: CDR1 MNHEY and CDR2 SMNVEV (reference sequence). The CDR3 has 13 amino acids. The V and J ends lost 2 bases and 6 bases respectively, with 7 bases between them.

In this sample, this clone turned up a few times. The chain combines TRBV6-1 with TRBJ1-5; the D gene is possibly TRBD1 (5 bases). The V gene lost 2 bases and the J gene lost 1 base, with 9 bases spanning the gap. Germline values: CDR1 MNHNS, CDR2 SASEGT. This CDR3 contains 15 residues. The CDR3 nucleotides are TGTGCCAGCAGTGAATGGGGGGGGAGCAATCAGCCCCAGCATTTT. Translated, it gives CASSEWGGSNQPQHF.

In its sample, this clone was seen a few times. The genes are TRBV5-6 and TRBJ1-2, with D tentatively TRBD1 (5 bases). V was trimmed by 1 base and J by 9 bases, leaving 22 bases between them. In germline, CDR1 is SGHDT, CDR2 YYEEEE. This CDR3 is built from 16 residues. The CDR3 DNA sequence: TGTGCCAGCAGCTTGTTGGTCCGTGGGGCCCGGGGGAGCTACACCTTC. Its translation is CASSLLVRGARGSYTF.

The chain couples TRBV7-2 to TRBJ2-7; TRBD2 aligns across 8 bases. V gave up 1 base and J gave up 2 bases; unmatched junction bases: 1. CDR3 length: 14 amino acids. Germline V gene data show CDR1 as SGHTA and CDR2 as FQGNSA. CDR3 sequence reads: CASSLGLATYEQYF. The CDR3 DNA reads TGTGCCAGCAGCTTAGGACTAGCGACCTACGAGCAGTACTTC.

This chain links TRBV5-6 with TRBJ2-7, with 11 bases fitting TRBD2. The CDR3 length is 17 residues. Per germline, CDR1 SGHDT and CDR2 YYEEEE. V gave up 0 bases and J gave up 5 bases; unmatched junction bases: 10. CDR3 sequence: CASSLDPLAGALHEQYF. In DNA, the CDR3 is TGTGCCAGCAGCTTGGATCCACTAGCGGGAGCCCTCCACGAGCAGTACTTC.

The J gene is TRBJ1-1, the V gene TRBV5-1, with 8 bases identical to TRBD1. V gave up 6 bases and J gave up 11 bases; unmatched junction bases: 12. This CDR3 has 13 amino acids. Per the germline V gene, CDR1 is SGHRS and CDR2 is YFSETQ. The CDR3 coding sequence is TGCGCCAGCACCGGACAGGGATTCAGGGAGGCTTTCTTT. It specifies CASTGQGFREAFF.

V usage is TRBV7-2 and J usage is TRBJ2-3, with 9 nucleotides matching TRBD2. CDR1 is SGHTA and CDR2 is FQGNSA in the germline V gene. With 3 bases clipped from V and 2 bases from J, the junction kept 9 bases outside the gene matches. The CDR3 is 17 amino acids. In nucleotides, the CDR3 is TGTGCCAGCAGCTTTAAAAGCGGGGGGCCTCTCACAGATACGCAGTATTTT. Translation gives CASSFKSGGPLTDTQYF.

The V gene is TRBV27, the J gene TRBJ2-3; 10 bases fit TRBD2. The CDR3 loop spans 15 amino acids. The germline V gene has CDR1 MNHEY and CDR2 SMNVEV (reference sequence). The ends lost 6 bases at V and 5 bases at J; junction bases unmatched: 8. CDR3 amino acids: CASSQIAGGGDTQYF. CDR3 nucleotide sequence: TGTGCCAGCAGCCAAATAGCGGGGGGCGGAGATACGCAGTATTTT.